This is a list of T cell receptor beta chains from one sample in a study of T cell responses to AZD1222 COVID-19 vaccine. Sequenced by immunoSEQ multiplex PCR; TCRdb stores in-frame clones only, minus some. The data show approximately 80,000 clones, with approximately 90% seen just once and 30% to 35% held by the top ten. The input for sequencing was peripheral blood, taken on day 0 of AZD1222 vaccination. The receptors were gathered from an adult in good health. Each CDR3 is given with its conserved first and last residue. A D gene is named only where the DNA matches it firmly. The listing skips clone size in some rows; elsewhere it reads once, few, many or a size class.

TRBD2	TRBV10-2	TRBJ2-1	.	CASSEYREGPHNEQFF	TGCGCCAGCAGTGAGTACCGGGAGGGCCCCCACAATGAGCAGTTCTTC
.	TRBV5-1	TRBJ1-1	once	CASSLASGSNTEAFF	TGCGCCAGCAGCTTGGCCTCAGGTTCGAACACTGAAGCTTTCTTT
.	TRBV6-5	TRBJ2-7	.	CASSPRGSAYEQYF	TGTGCCAGCAGTCCCAGGGGTTCCGCCTACGAGCAGTACTTC
.	TRBV6-1	TRBJ2-1	.	CASSERGRRSEQFF	TGTGCCAGCAGTGAAAGAGGACGGCGGAGTGAGCAGTTCTTC
.	TRBV5-5	TRBJ1-5	.	CASSFLGGGSNQPQHF	TGTGCCAGCAGCTTTCTTGGCGGCGGTAGCAATCAGCCCCAGCATTTT
.	TRBV5-1	TRBJ1-4	.	CASRSRQSTTNEKLFF	TGCGCCAGCAGATCGAGACAGTCAACAACTAATGAAAAACTGTTTTTT
TRBD2	TRBV6-4	TRBJ2-3	few	CASSVGREATDTQYF	TGTGCCAGCAGTGTGGGGCGGGAGGCCACAGATACGCAGTATTTT
.	TRBV28	TRBJ1-2	.	CASSLNGEGYTF	TGTGCCAGCAGTTTGAACGGGGAAGGCTACACCTTC
.	TRBV18	TRBJ1-2	.	CASSLVTVNYGYTF	TGTGCCAGCTCACTCGTGACGGTAAACTATGGCTACACCTTC
.	TRBV9	TRBJ2-1	.	CASSVTSYNEQFF	TGTGCCAGCAGCGTGACAAGCTACAATGAGCAGTTCTTC
.	TRBV6-5	TRBJ2-3	.	CASSYYGDTQYF	TGTGCCAGCAGTTACTATGGAGATACGCAGTATTTT
.	TRBV5-1	TRBJ2-6	once	CASNTGQLSGANVLTF	TGCGCCAGCAACACCGGACAGTTATCTGGGGCCAACGTCCTGACTTTC
.	TRBV11-2	TRBJ1-2	.	CASSLDKAGPYGYTF	TGTGCCAGCAGCTTAGATAAGGCAGGACCCTATGGCTACACCTTC
TRBD2	TRBV7-3	TRBJ2-1	.	CASSLIGLAGDHEQFF	TGTGCCAGCAGCTTAATTGGACTAGCGGGAGATCATGAGCAGTTCTTC
TRBD1	TRBV5-1	TRBJ1-2	.	CASSGTGGAGGYTF	TGCGCCAGCAGCGGGACAGGGGGCGCCGGGGGCTACACCTTC
.	TRBV2	TRBJ1-2	.	CASSGGYGYTF	TGTGCCAGCAGTGGAGGCTATGGCTACACCTTC
TRBD1	TRBV28	TRBJ2-7	.	CASSFTRGQDEQYF	TGTGCCAGCAGTTTCACCAGGGGGCAGGACGAGCAGTACTTC
TRBD1	TRBV5-1	TRBJ2-7	.	CASRPPTGEYEQYF	TGCGCCAGCAGACCCCCGACAGGGGAGTACGAGCAGTACTTC
.	TRBV5-1	TRBJ1-4	.	CASSLAEGRREKLFF	TGCGCCAGCAGCTTGGCTGAGGGAAGGAGAGAAAAACTGTTTTTT
.	TRBV15	TRBJ2-1	once	CATSRGEGVSYNEQFF	TGTGCCACCAGCAGAGGAGAGGGTGTCTCCTACAATGAGCAGTTCTTC
TRBD2	TRBV5-3	TRBJ2-1	.	CARSSSWTSGSGNYNEQFF	TGTGCCAGAAGCTCCTCCTGGACTAGCGGGAGTGGAAACTACAATGAGCAGTTCTTC
.	TRBV7-6	TRBJ2-7	few	CASSATGTFPYEQYF	TGTGCCAGCAGCGCAACCGGGACTTTCCCCTACGAGCAGTACTTC
.	TRBV2	TRBJ1-1	.	CASRQGNTEAFF	TGTGCCAGCAGACAGGGAAACACTGAAGCTTTCTTT
TRBD2	TRBV28	TRBJ2-1	.	CAIPPWERDYNEQFF	TGTGCCATCCCACCGTGGGAGCGGGACTACAATGAGCAGTTCTTC
TRBD1	TRBV9	TRBJ2-7	.	CASSSQTGIGGHEQYF	TGTGCCAGCAGCTCTCAGACGGGAATAGGGGGCCACGAGCAGTACTTC
.	TRBV5-1	TRBJ2-1	.	CASSLASWGGLHNEQFF	TGCGCCAGCAGCTTGGCCTCTTGGGGGGGCCTGCACAATGAGCAGTTCTTC